Shown below are 32 T cell receptor beta chains from a single sample sequenced in a study of T cells after yellow fever vaccination. TCRdb re-derived calls from the 5' RACE reads in MiXCR, one entry per CDR3 protein. The profile shows some 260,000 distinct CDR3 sequences, around 5.2% of them singletons. Specimen: CD4+ T cells sorted from PBMCs, collected on the day of the yellow fever booster vaccination. The receptors were sampled from a man between 18 and 35 years old who received the YFV17D yellow fever vaccine.

This clonotype was picked up many times. The chain is built from TRBV7-2 and TRBJ1-3; D not resolved. V dropped 6 bases and J dropped 0 bases, with 6 bases sitting between them. CDR1 SGHTA and CDR2 FQGNSA come from the germline V gene. The CDR3 covers 13 residues. CDR3 sequence (DNA): TGTGCCAGCAGTGTGTCCTCTGGAAACACCATATATTTT. It encodes CASSVSSGNTIYF.

This clonotype appeared a few times. This chain connects TRBV20-1 to TRBJ1-3, with unresolved D. V was cut by 8 bases and J by 8 bases, with 13 bases left in between. Germline CDR1 reads DFQATT; CDR2 reads SNEGSKA (reference sequence). This CDR3 is 11 amino acids long. The CDR3 sequence is CSPIIGDTIYF. Here the CDR3 DNA reads TGCAGTCCAATCATCGGGGACACCATATATTTT.

This clonotype was found a few times. V usage is TRBV4-3 and J usage is TRBJ2-3; possible D gene TRBD2, 5 bases. CDR1 and CDR2 (germline): LGHNA, YSLEER. Between the trimmed V and J ends, which lost 3 bases and 7 bases, there was a span of 11 bases. This CDR3 is 13 amino acids long. The CDR3 region is CASSQEDGNTQYF. The DNA for the CDR3 is TGCGCCAGCAGCCAGGAGGACGGAAATACGCAGTATTTT.

This clonotype was seen more than once but under ten times. The gene calls are TRBV12-3 or TRBV12-4 and TRBJ1-1, with TRBD1 identical over 8 bases. The CDR3 covers 15 residues. After removal of 5 bases from V and 1 base from J, the junction contained 6 bases not matched to a gene. The CDR3 loop reads CASSLRTGPNTEAFF. CDR3 bases: TGTGCCAGCAGTCTCCGGACAGGGCCGAACACTGAAGCTTTCTTT.

The sample holds many counts of this clonotype. V gene TRBV29-1 combines with J gene TRBJ2-5; D is possibly TRBD1 (6 bases). V was trimmed by 7 bases and J by 2 bases, leaving 14 bases between them. This CDR3 spans 13 amino acids. Germline V lookup: CDR1 SQVTM, CDR2 ANQGSEA. The CDR3 spells CSAGHALQETQYF. The CDR3 DNA follows: TGCAGCGCGGGACATGCCCTACAAGAGACCCAGTACTTC.

The rearrangement uses TRBV7-2 and TRBJ1-5, with D hard to call. V was trimmed by 1 base and J by 0 bases, leaving 7 bases between them. Germline V CDR1 and CDR2: SGHTA, FQGNSA. This CDR3 comprises 15 residues. The CDR3 nucleotides read TGTGCCAGCAGCTTAGTAGTTACTAGCAATCAGCCCCAGCATTTT. Its protein is CASSLVVTSNQPQHF.

This clonotype was observed at least ten times. The chain has TRBV4-2 and TRBJ2-1, with D maybe TRBD2 (6 bases). Trimming removed 6 bases from V and 3 bases from J, with 15 bases in between. This CDR3 comprises 15 residues. The germline CDR1 and CDR2 sequences are LGHNA and YNFKEQ. CDR3 nucleotides: TGTGCCAGCAGTGATGTCGGGGGACGCTACAATGAGCAGTTCTTC. Translated: CASSDVGGRYNEQFF.

In this sample, this clonotype turned up a few times. CDR3 nucleotide sequence: TGCAGTGCTCGGACAGGGGGCAGAAGCAATCAGCCCCAGCATTTT. As protein: CSARTGGRSNQPQHF. The V call is TRBV20-1, the J call TRBJ1-5; TRBD1 aligns across 11 bases. Germline CDR1 DFQATT, CDR2 SNEGSKA (reference sequence). This CDR3 comprises 15 residues. The V and J ends lost 5 bases and 1 base, in that order; junction bases with no gene match: 4.

The CDR3 DNA reads as TGTGCCAGTAGATCTAGCGGGGGAGGGCGGGAGACCCAGTTCTTC. Its protein product is CASRSSGGGRETQFF. The gene calls are TRBV19 and TRBJ2-5, with 10 bases matching TRBD2. Matching the DNA end better, TRBJ2-1 makes the J call doubtful. This CDR3 has 15 amino acids. Germline V gene sequence: CDR1 LNHDA, CDR2 SQIVND (reference sequence).

The rearrangement links TRBV5-6 to TRBJ2-7, with D unclear. The CDR3 contains 13 residues. The germline CDR1 and CDR2 sequences are SGHDT and YYEEEE. Trimming cost V 3 bases and J 3 bases, with 10 bases left between them. The CDR3 DNA is TGTGCCAGCAGCTCCCGACGGATCTACGAGCAGTACGTC. Protein: CASSSRRIYEQYV.

This clonotype has a count of ten or more. The chain is built from TRBV4-3 and TRBJ1-6; unclear D gene. V gave up 0 bases and J gave up 9 bases, with 6 bases separating them. CDR3 length: 13 amino acids. Looked up from germline, CDR1 is LGHNA and CDR2 is YSLEER. The CDR3 region is CASSQEIGSPLHF. The DNA of the CDR3 is TGCGCCAGCAGCCAAGAAATCGGTTCACCCCTCCACTTT.

The chain couples TRBV29-1 to TRBJ2-5, with TRBD1 as a possible D gene (6 bases). V dropped 4 bases and J dropped 2 bases, with 8 bases sitting between them. There are 12 residues in the CDR3. In germline, CDR1 is SQVTM, CDR2 ANQGSEA. The CDR3, as DNA: TGCAGCGTTGGGGGGCAGCAAGAGACCCAGTACTTC. Translating gives CSVGGQQETQYF.

This rearrangement joins TRBV10-3 to TRBJ1-3, with D uncertain. This CDR3 comprises 14 residues. Trimming stripped 3 bases from V and 4 bases from J, with 10 bases between. Germline V gene lookup returns CDR1 ENHRY and CDR2 SYGVKD. CDR3: CAISDPVYGNTIYF. For the CDR3, the DNA is TGTGCCATCAGTGATCCCGTCTACGGAAACACCATATATTTT.

The chain couples TRBV5-4 to TRBJ2-3; TRBD2 might be the D (6 bases). This CDR3 contains 14 residues. In germline, CDR1 is SGHNT, CDR2 YYREEE (reference sequence). Trimming took 5 bases from V and 0 from J, leaving 10 bases between them. CDR3 nucleotide sequence: TGTGCCAGCAGGGGGGGACCTAGCACAGATACGCAGTATTTT. Its translation is CASRGGPSTDTQYF. Complete variable domain (other parts from reference TRBV5-4 and TRBJ2-3): ETGVTQSPTHLIKTRGQQVTLRCSSQSGHNTVSWYQQALGQGPQFIFQYYREEENGRGNFPPRFSGLQFPNYSSELNVNALELDDSALYLCASRGGPSTDTQYFGPGTRLTVL.

This clonotype was counted between two and nine times. The rearrangement uses TRBV7-2 and TRBJ2-5; TRBD1 is a possible D gene (5 bases). Deletions cut 4 bases from V and 5 bases from J, with 11 bases between. The CDR3 totals 13 residues. CDR1 and CDR2 (germline): SGHTA, FQGNSA. The CDR3 sequence is CASSSNKGETQYF. In DNA form, the CDR3 reads TGTGCCAGCAGCTCGAACAAGGGGGAGACCCAGTACTTC. Full variable domain (remainder filled in from reference TRBV7-2 and TRBJ2-5): GAGVSQSPSNKVTEKGKDVELRCDPISGHTALYWYRQSLGQGLEFLIYFQGNSAPDKSGLPSDRFSAERTGGSVSTLTIQRTQQEDSAVYLCASSSNKGETQYFGPGTRLLVL.

This clonotype was counted only a few times. The chain is built from TRBV30 and TRBJ1-2; 7 nucleotides line up with TRBD1. Per germline, CDR1 GTSNPN and CDR2 SVGIG (reference sequence). The trim removed 7 bases at V and 6 bases at J, leaving 2 bases unmatched. The CDR3 is made up of 10 amino acids. CDR3 protein: CAFRGNGYTF. The CDR3 DNA sequence: TGTGCCTTCAGGGGGAATGGCTACACCTTC.

This clonotype has ten or more counts. The chain has TRBV28 and TRBJ1-1, with 8 bases identical to TRBD1. The CDR3 is 16 amino acids. Per germline, CDR1 MDHEN and CDR2 SYDVKM. V was clipped by 2 bases and J by 11 bases; unmatched bases: 16. The CDR3, as DNA: TGTGCCAGCAGTTTAGGGGGGGGCGGGACAGGTTTTTCTGCTTTCTTT. Residues: CASSLGGGGTGFSAFF.

This clonotype was picked up many times. The CDR3 here is CASSGGAAYNEQFF. CDR3 coding DNA: TGCGCCAGCAGCGGGGGGGCCGCCTACAATGAGCAGTTCTTC. This rearrangement joins TRBV5-1 to TRBJ2-1; TRBD2 is a possible D gene (7 bases). The length of the CDR3 is 14 residues. V lost 4 bases and J 2 bases, leaving 10 bases between the germline ends. The germline CDR1 and CDR2 sequences are SGHRS and YFSETQ.

This clonotype was counted ten times or more. The gene calls are TRBV20-1 and TRBJ2-7; 9 positions agree with TRBD1. Germline CDR1 is DFQATT and CDR2 is SNEGSKA (reference sequence). Germline trimming cut 6 bases from V and 7 bases from J; bases unmatched to any gene: 10. This CDR3 is built from 13 residues. The CDR3 bases are TGCAGTGCCGGGACAGGGCATCGATTTGAGCAGTACGTC. It translates to CSAGTGHRFEQYV.

This clonotype was seen more than once but under ten times. This chain uses TRBV28 with TRBJ1-3; D may be TRBD1 (5 bases). Trimming pared 5 bases from V and 1 base from J, leaving 12 bases between. This CDR3 has 15 amino acids. Germline V gives CDR1 MDHEN, CDR2 SYDVKM. CDR3 bases: TGTGCCAGCAGTCTAATAGGGGCTTCTGGAAACACCATATATTTT. Protein: CASSLIGASGNTIYF.

The rearrangement links TRBV4-1 to TRBJ2-1; D may be TRBD1 (6 bases). CDR1 is MGHRA, CDR2 YSYEKL, per germline. The CDR3 runs to 17 residues. The V end was cut by 4 bases, the J end by 0 bases, with 16 bases between. The CDR3 DNA reads as TGCGCCAGCAGCCCTAGATTCAGGGGCAGCTCCTACAATGAGCAGTTCTTC. The encoded protein is CASSPRFRGSSYNEQFF.

There are many counts of this clonotype. The chain couples TRBV6-5 to TRBJ1-1; perhaps TRBD1 as D (6 bases). Germline V gene lookup returns CDR1 MNHEY and CDR2 SVGAGI. This CDR3 comprises 11 residues. Trimming left V 7 bases short and J 8 bases short, with 11 bases between. CDR3 amino acids: CASKNDREAFF. CDR3 in DNA: TGTGCCAGCAAGAACGACAGGGAAGCTTTCTTT.

This clonotype was detected a few times. The CDR3 sequence: CASSLRQGYNSPLHF. In DNA form, the CDR3 reads TGTGCCAGCAGCCTACGACAGGGGTATAATTCACCCCTCCACTTT. This sequence joins TRBV7-2 and TRBJ1-6; 8 nucleotides match TRBD1. This CDR3 is built from 15 residues. V lost 5 bases and J lost 4; bases outside the gene matches: 4. CDR1 is SGHTA and CDR2 is FQGNSA in the germline V gene.

This clonotype was counted many times. V usage is TRBV6-6 and J usage is TRBJ2-7, with a possible D match to TRBD1 (6 bases). V was clipped by 0 bases and J by 2 bases, with 11 bases between them. Per germline, CDR1 MNHNY and CDR2 SVGAGI (reference sequence). CDR3 length equals 15 residues. CDR3 amino acids: CASSYSRTAAYEQYF. CDR3 sequence (DNA): TGTGCCAGCAGTTACTCGAGGACAGCGGCCTACGAGCAGTACTTC.

The CDR3 loop reads CASRSRGRPDYTDTQYF. The CDR3 DNA follows: TGTGCCAGCAGGTCCCGGGGGCGCCCTGACTACACAGATACGCAGTATTTT. The gene calls are TRBV11-1 and TRBJ2-3; D is tentatively TRBD1 or TRBD2 (6 bases each). V lost 6 bases to trimming and J lost 2 bases, with 21 bases between them. Germline CDR1 is SGHAT and CDR2 is FQDESV (reference sequence). The CDR3 is 17 amino acids.

This clonotype was detected only a few times. The chain uses TRBV16 and TRBJ1-5; D possibly corresponds to TRBD1 (5 bases). The CDR3 length is 15 residues. Trimming pared 4 bases from V and 3 bases from J, leaving 13 bases between. Germline CDR1 reads KGHSY; CDR2 reads FQNENV. This chain's CDR3 is CASSLRGTNNQPQHF. CDR3 coding DNA: TGTGCCAGCAGCCTCCGAGGGACCAACAATCAGCCCCAGCATTTT. Together with reference TRBV16 and TRBJ1-5, the CDR3 gives the full variable domain: GEEVAQTPKHLVRGEGQKAKLYCAPIKGHSYVFWYQQVLKNEFKFLISFQNENVFDETGMPKERFSAKCLPNSPCSLEIQATKLEDSAVYFCASSLRGTNNQPQHFGDGTRLSIL.

This clonotype was seen ten or more times. This rearrangement joins TRBV3-1 to TRBJ2-7; D could derive from TRBD1 or TRBD2 (5 bases each). This CDR3 comprises 16 residues. V lost 3 bases and J 3 bases, leaving 18 bases between the germline ends. Germline V gene lookup returns CDR1 LGHDT and CDR2 YNNKEL (reference sequence). CDR3 sequence: CASSQGPGFLRYEQYF. CDR3 in DNA: TGTGCCAGCAGCCAGGGACCGGGGTTCCTGCGCTACGAGCAGTACTTC.

This clonotype was detected only a few times. This chain connects TRBV27 to TRBJ2-1; a possible D gene is TRBD2 (6 bases). From germline, CDR1 is MNHEY and CDR2 SMNVEV (reference sequence). The CDR3 is 16 residues long. Trimming stripped 2 bases from V and 0 bases from J, with 11 bases between. The CDR3 DNA reads as TGTGCCAGCAGTTTACGTCGGGGGAGCTCCTACAATGAGCAGTTCTTC. Translation gives CASSLRRGSSYNEQFF.

This sequence joins TRBV5-1 and TRBJ1-1, with D uncertain. The germline gives CDR1 SGHRS, CDR2 YFSETQ. This CDR3 is 13 amino acids long. The V and J ends lost 0 bases and 4 bases respectively, with 7 bases between them. The CDR3 nucleotides read TGCGCCAGCAGCTTGGTGGGCATCACTGAAGCTTTCTTT. Protein: CASSLVGITEAFF.

This clonotype was counted between two and nine times. This chain joins TRBV29-1 and TRBJ2-5, with 10 bases that match TRBD1. The CDR3 spans 13 residues. Unmatched junction bases numbered 6, after V lost 7 bases and J lost 4 bases. Germline assignment: CDR1 SQVTM and CDR2 ANQGSEA. The CDR3 reads CSGMTGGVETQYF. Here the CDR3 DNA reads TGCAGCGGGATGACAGGGGGCGTAGAGACCCAGTACTTC.

This chain uses TRBV3-1 with TRBJ1-5; D is possibly TRBD1 (6 bases). The CDR3 contains 14 residues. V lost 3 bases, J lost 7 bases, and 13 bases lay in between. CDR1 and CDR2 (germline): LGHDT, YNNKEL (reference sequence). Written as DNA, the CDR3 is TGTGCCAGCAGCCAGGGGGCGCGCGGGCAGCCCCAGCATTTT. As protein: CASSQGARGQPQHF. The whole variable domain, remainder taken from reference TRBV3-1 and TRBJ1-5, is DTAVSQTPKYLVTQMGNDKSIKCEQNLGHDTMYWYKQDSKKFLKIMFSYNNKELIINETVPNRFSPKSPDKAHLNLHINSLELGDSAVYFCASSQGARGQPQHFGDGTRLSIL.

This clonotype appeared a few times. The chain carries TRBV12-3 or TRBV12-4 and TRBJ2-3; 8 bases are a match to TRBD2. With V trimmed by 8 bases and J by 4 bases, 11 bases remained unmatched. This CDR3 region has 15 residues. CDR3 sequence: CASQPGGRGPDTQYF. The DNA of the CDR3 is TGTGCCAGCCAGCCGGGGGGGAGGGGCCCAGATACGCAGTATTTT.